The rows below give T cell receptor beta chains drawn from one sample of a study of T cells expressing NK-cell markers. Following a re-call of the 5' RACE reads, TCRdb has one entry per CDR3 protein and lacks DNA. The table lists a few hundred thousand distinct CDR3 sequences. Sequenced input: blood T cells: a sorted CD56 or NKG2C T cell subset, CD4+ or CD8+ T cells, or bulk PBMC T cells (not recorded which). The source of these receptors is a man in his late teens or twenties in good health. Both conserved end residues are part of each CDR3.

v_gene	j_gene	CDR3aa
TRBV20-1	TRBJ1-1	CSASGQAGGAFF
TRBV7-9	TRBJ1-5	CASNREGPQHF
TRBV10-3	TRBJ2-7	CAIRETGQSSYEQYF
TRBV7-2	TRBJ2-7	CASSSPTASSYEQYF
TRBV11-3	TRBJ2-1	CASSFFSLAGSNNEQFF
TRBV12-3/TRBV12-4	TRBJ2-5	CASSLSGGRETQYF
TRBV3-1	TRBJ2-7	CASSSDRALREQYF
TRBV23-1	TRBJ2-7	CASRTGISAYEQYF
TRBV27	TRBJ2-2	CASSTGYVTGELFF
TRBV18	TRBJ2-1	CASSLGRGSYNEQFF
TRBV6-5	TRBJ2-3	CASSENSDQYF
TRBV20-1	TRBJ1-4	CSAMTANEKLFF
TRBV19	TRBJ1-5	CASSIEGQWGQPQHF
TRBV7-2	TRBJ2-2	CASSTPRGMNTGELFF
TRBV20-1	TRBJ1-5	CSAREGSGSNQPQHF
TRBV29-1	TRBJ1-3	CSVAGDNGNTIYF
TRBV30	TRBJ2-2	CAWSDPGWREGRRTGELFF
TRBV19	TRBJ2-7	CASSIDSGSLFYEQYF
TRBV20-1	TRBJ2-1	CSAKGLAGSIEQFF
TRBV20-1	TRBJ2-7	CSVYTPGTGPYEQYF
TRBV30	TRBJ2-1	CAWSDPAGSYNEQFF
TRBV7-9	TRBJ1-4	CASLGGEEKLFF
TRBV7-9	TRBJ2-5	CASSSLAAETQYF
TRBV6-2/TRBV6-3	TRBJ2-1	CASSYSSGRGSYNEQFF
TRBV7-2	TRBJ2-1	CASSRSGSSYNEQFF
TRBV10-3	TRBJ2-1	CASRTAYNEQFF
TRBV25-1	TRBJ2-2	CASERTGELFF
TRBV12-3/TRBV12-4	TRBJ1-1	CASSLAGGSEAFF
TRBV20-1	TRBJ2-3	CSASGASTSLTDTQYF
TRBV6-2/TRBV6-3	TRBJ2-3	CASQRETLHTQYF
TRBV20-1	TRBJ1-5	CSAIRGTDNRWPQHF
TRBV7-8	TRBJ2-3	CASSSRREGVTDTQYF
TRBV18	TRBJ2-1	CASSPWTGAPTSSYNEQFF
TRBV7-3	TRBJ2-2	CASSSGVGELFF
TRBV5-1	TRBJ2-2	CASTVDRAGGELFF
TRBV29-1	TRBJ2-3	CSVVSVSSTDTQYF
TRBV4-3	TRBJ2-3	CASSQDSRTDTQYF
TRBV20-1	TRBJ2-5	CSARTSLQETQYF
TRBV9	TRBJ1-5	CASSVGGDHQPQHF
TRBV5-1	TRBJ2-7	CASSLGTTSGMGEQYF
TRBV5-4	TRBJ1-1	CASSLGAHVTEAFF
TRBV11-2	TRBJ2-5	CASSFWVGARWSETQYF
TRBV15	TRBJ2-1	CATSRDLIQGGDEQFF